The T cell receptor beta chain under discussion was sequenced for a study of PD-1 blockade in classical Hodgkin lymphoma. CDR1 is MNHNS, CDR2 SASEGT, per germline. V lost 7 bases, J lost 1 base, and 10 bases lay in between. This CDR3 has 14 residues. Sample time point: newly diagnosed, previously untreated cHL patient sample. Method: immunoSEQ multiplex PCR; TCRdb's copy keeps in-frame clones and lacks some. Of 70,000 or so clones listed, about 93% are singletons. The genes are TRBV6-1 and TRBJ2-2; a possible D gene is TRBD2 (6 bases). The specimen sequenced was peripheral blood mononuclear cells (PBMCs). The sequence derives from a human donor with classical Hodgkin lymphoma. CDR3 amino acids: CASTRGLNTGELFF. DNA of the CDR3: TGTGCCAGCACACGGGGGTTGAACACCGGGGAGCTGTTTTTT.